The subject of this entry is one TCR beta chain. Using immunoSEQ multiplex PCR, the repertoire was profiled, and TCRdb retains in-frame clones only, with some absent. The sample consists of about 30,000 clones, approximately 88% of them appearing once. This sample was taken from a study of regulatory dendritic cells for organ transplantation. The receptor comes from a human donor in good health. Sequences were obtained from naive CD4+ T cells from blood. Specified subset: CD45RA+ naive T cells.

CDR3 protein: CASSPGLRSSGANVLTF. The CDR3 nucleotides read TGTGCCAGCAGTCCCGGTCTGCGAAGCTCTGGGGCCAACGTCCTGACTTTC. This sequence joins TRBV28 and TRBJ2-6; no firm D call. Trimming took off 5 bases at V and 0 bases at J, with 14 bases between the two ends. Germline V CDR1 and CDR2: MDHEN, SYDVKM. The CDR3 contains 17 residues.